A single sample gave rise to the 27 T cell receptor beta chains below, sequenced in a study of Ad26.COV2.S vaccination and SARS-CoV-2 variants. Treatment described: roughly 18 received Ad26.COV2.S at low or high dose, single or two shots; roughly five received placebo; per-sample allocation not given. It was on day 63 after the first vaccine or placebo injection that samples were taken. Sequencing was performed with immunoSEQ multiplex PCR; in TCRdb, only in-frame clones are kept and a portion is missing. The sample yields fewer than 500,000 clones, 80% to 95% seen once. Source: peripheral blood, taken in a trial of Ad26.COV2.S vaccine versus placebo. These TCRs come from a person aged 18 to 59 who received the Ad26.COV2.S COVID-19 vaccine or a placebo.

This clone occurred once. The V and J genes are TRBV4-2 and TRBJ2-3; 10 bases agree with TRBD2. Looked up from germline, CDR1 is LGHNA and CDR2 is YNFKEQ. CDR3 size: 18 residues. V lost 2 bases and J lost 2; bases outside the gene matches: 10. This CDR3 reads CASSQTTTSGLHTDTQYF. The CDR3 nucleotides read TGTGCCAGCAGCCAAACCACGACTAGCGGGTTGCACACAGATACGCAGTATTTT.

The chain uses TRBV9 and TRBJ2-1; D is ambiguous. There are 12 residues in the CDR3. The V gene lost 0 bases and the J gene lost 6 bases, with 4 bases spanning the gap. CDR1 and CDR2 (germline): SGDLS, YYNGEE. As DNA, the CDR3 is TGTGCCAGCAGCGTAGCCACCAATGAGCAGTTCTTC. It codes for CASSVATNEQFF.

CDR3 sequence reads: CASSSHRVGEQFF. The CDR3 DNA reads TGTGCCAGCAGTTCGCACAGGGTTGGGGAGCAGTTCTTC. This chain joins TRBV27 and TRBJ2-1, with D perhaps TRBD1 (6 bases). The V gene lost 4 bases and the J gene lost 10 bases, with 14 bases spanning the gap. The germline V gene has CDR1 MNHEY and CDR2 SMNVEV (reference sequence). The CDR3 has 13 amino acids.

This clone was seen a handful of times. The chain couples TRBV25-1 to TRBJ1-5; weak D call: TRBD1 (5 bases). This CDR3 comprises 14 residues. Germline V gene lookup returns CDR1 MGHDK and CDR2 SYGVNS. Trimming removed 1 base from V and 4 bases from J, with 8 bases in between. CDR3 nucleotide sequence: TGTGCCAGCAGTGAATGGGACGTTAATCAGCCCCAGCATTTT. Encoded protein: CASSEWDVNQPQHF.

The J gene is TRBJ2-2, the V gene TRBV28; perhaps TRBD1 as D (6 bases). Germline CDR1 MDHEN, CDR2 SYDVKM. The CDR3 length is 15 residues. Deletions cut 5 bases from V and 7 bases from J, with 17 bases between. The CDR3 nucleotides read TGTGCCAGCAGTCCTGCCAGGGGCGCGGGCGGGGAGCTGTTTTTT. As protein: CASSPARGAGGELFF.

This sequence joins TRBV21-1 and TRBJ2-6; TRBD1 is the table's D call, not checked against the DNA. TRBV21-1 is listed as a pseudogene. The CDR3 contains 20 residues. The CDR3 here is CASSKGGTGMSRTGANVLTF. The DNA for the CDR3 is TGTGCCAGCAGCAAAGGGGGAACAGGAATGTCCCGGACTGGGGCCAACGTCCTGACTTTC.

V usage is TRBV10-3 and J usage is TRBJ2-7; 10 bases are a match to TRBD2. The CDR3 spans 15 residues. J lost 4 bases, V lost 3 bases, and 6 bases had no gene match. CDR1 ENHRY and CDR2 SYGVKD come from the germline V gene. This CDR3 reads CAISDGLAGVYEQYF. CDR3 coding DNA: TGTGCCATCAGTGATGGGCTAGCGGGAGTATACGAGCAGTACTTC.

The V and J genes are TRBV9 and TRBJ2-3, with D perhaps TRBD1 or TRBD2 (6 bases each). The CDR3 runs 21 residues. Trimming stripped 0 bases from V and 0 bases from J, with 26 bases between. Germline values: CDR1 SGDLS, CDR2 YYNGEE. The chain's CDR3 is CASSVDPGFAEGGFSTDTQYF. CDR3 bases: TGTGCCAGCAGCGTAGACCCTGGCTTCGCGGAAGGGGGGTTTAGCACAGATACGCAGTATTTT.

This chain joins TRBV15 and TRBJ1-1; a weak D match, TRBD1 (5 bases). Germline V lookup: CDR1 LNHNV, CDR2 YYDKDF (reference sequence). V lost 0 bases and J 5 bases, leaving 13 bases between the germline ends. The CDR3 length is 15 residues. CDR3 DNA sequence: TGTGCCACCAGCAGAGATCGGGGGAGTGGGACTGAAGCTTTCTTT. Encoded protein: CATSRDRGSGTEAFF.

The J gene is TRBJ2-3, the V gene TRBV6-2 or TRBV6-3, with D perhaps being TRBD1 or TRBD2 (5 bases each). This CDR3 contains 14 residues. V was pared by 4 bases and J by 6 bases, with 14 bases between. Germline-derived CDR1 and CDR2 are MNHEY and SVGEGT. CDR3 loop: CASSFVTNRDTQYF. Written as DNA, the CDR3 is TGTGCCAGCAGTTTTGTGACTAACAGGGATACGCAGTATTTT.

The chain couples TRBV29-1 to TRBJ2-1, with D maybe TRBD2 (5 bases). Deletions cut 3 bases from V and 12 bases from J, with 15 bases between. Per germline, CDR1 SQVTM and CDR2 ANQGSEA. The CDR3 covers 12 residues. The CDR3 sequence is CSVDHFGKGQFF. CDR3 nucleotide sequence: TGCAGCGTTGACCATTTCGGGAAAGGGCAGTTCTTC.

This chain uses TRBV9 with TRBJ2-1; perhaps D is TRBD1 or TRBD2 (5 bases each). This CDR3 spans 15 amino acids. V was clipped by 0 bases and J by 7 bases, with 14 bases between them. CDR1 and CDR2 from the germline V gene are SGDLS and YYNGEE. CDR3 protein: CASSVDYGANNEQFF. The CDR3 nucleotides are TGTGCCAGCAGCGTAGATTACGGGGCGAATAATGAGCAGTTCTTC.

The J gene is TRBJ2-3, the V gene TRBV27, with no clear D. This CDR3 comprises 13 residues. The V gene's germline CDR1 is MNHEY and CDR2 SMNVEV (reference sequence). Trimming took off 0 bases at V and 6 bases at J, with 7 bases between the two ends. CDR3 sequence (DNA): TGTGCCAGCAGTTTATCCGTCTTGGATACGCAGTATTTT. It codes for CASSLSVLDTQYF.

The chain joins TRBV6-2 or TRBV6-3 to TRBJ2-5, with unresolved D. CDR1 MNHEY and CDR2 SVGEGT come from the germline V gene. Deletions cut 2 bases from V and 3 bases from J, with 10 bases between. This CDR3 has 14 residues. For the CDR3, the DNA is TGTGCCAGCAGTTACGGGTGGATCGAAGAGACCCAGTACTTC. Translated: CASSYGWIEETQYF.

Turning to this clone: At the DNA level, this CDR3 is encoded by other sequences in the same sample as well. The chain employs TRBV9 and TRBJ2-3; D call uncertain. Germline V gene data show CDR1 as SGDLS and CDR2 as YYNGEE. The CDR3 extends over 14 amino acids. V lost 0 bases to trimming and J lost 2 bases, with 7 bases between them. CDR3 in DNA: TGTGCCAGCAGCGTAGAACCGTCCACAGATACGCAGTATTTT. Its translation: CASSVEPSTDTQYF.

The chain couples TRBV27 to TRBJ2-7, with 8 bases aligning to TRBD1. V was pared by 4 bases and J by 3 bases, with 2 bases of the junction left unmatched. Germline V gene data show CDR1 as MNHEY and CDR2 as SMNVEV (reference sequence). The CDR3 runs 13 residues. This CDR3 reads CASSSTGGYEQYF. CDR3 bases: TGTGCCAGCAGTTCTACAGGGGGCTACGAGCAGTACTTC.

The chain is built from TRBV7-3 and TRBJ2-7; TRBD2 is a possible D gene (6 bases). CDR1 and CDR2 (germline): SGHTA, FQGTGA. The CDR3 is 14 amino acids. V lost 1 base to trimming and J lost 5 bases, with 12 bases between them. The CDR3 sequence: CASSLNGGLDEQYF. In DNA form, the CDR3 reads TGTGCCAGCAGCTTAAATGGGGGACTCGACGAGCAGTACTTC. Full variable domain (missing parts from reference TRBV7-3 and TRBJ2-7): GAGVSQTPSNKVTEKGKYVELRCDPISGHTALYWYRQSLGQGPEFLIYFQGTGAADDSGLPNDRFFAVRPEGSVSTLKIQRTERGDSAVYLCASSLNGGLDEQYFGPGTRLTVT.

This chain links TRBV7-9 with TRBJ2-7; 9 bases agree with TRBD2. There are 14 residues in the CDR3. Germline-derived CDR1 and CDR2 are SEHNR and FQNEAQ (reference sequence). V gave up 3 bases and J gave up 3 bases; unmatched junction bases: 3. As DNA, the CDR3 is TGTGCCAGCAGCTTCGGGACTAGCTTCTACGAGCAGTACTTC. It encodes CASSFGTSFYEQYF. The full variable domain, in which reference TRBV7-9 and TRBJ2-7 provide the parts outside the CDR3, is DTGVSQNPRHKITKRGQNVTFRCDPISEHNRLYWYRQTLGQGPEFLTYFQNEAQLEKSRLLSDRFSAERPKGSFSTLEIQRTEQGDSAMYLCASSFGTSFYEQYFGPGTRLTVT.

The chain links TRBV9 to TRBJ2-5; D unclear. V was shortened by 6 bases and J by 1 base, with 31 bases between the two germline ends. This CDR3 contains 20 residues. Germline V lookup: CDR1 SGDLS, CDR2 YYNGEE. The CDR3 protein is CASTRLYPLRSTKAQETQYF. The CDR3 DNA sequence: TGTGCCAGCACCCGTCTTTACCCCCTAAGGAGCACGAAAGCCCAAGAGACCCAGTACTTC.

The chain recombines TRBV9 with TRBJ2-1; possibly TRBD1 for D (6 bases). This CDR3 has 15 residues. Germline V lookup: CDR1 SGDLS, CDR2 YYNGEE. Deletions cut 4 bases from V and 6 bases from J, with 17 bases between. The DNA for the CDR3 is TGTGCCAGCAGCAAAGGGACACTGGGTGGCAATGAGCAGTTCTTC. This gives the protein CASSKGTLGGNEQFF.

The J gene is TRBJ2-5, the V gene TRBV10-3, with 11 nucleotides matching TRBD1. The V gene end was trimmed by 5 bases and the J gene end by 5 bases; junction bases not matched to a gene: 7. The CDR3 runs to 15 residues. The V gene's germline CDR1 is ENHRY and CDR2 SYGVKD. CDR3 amino acids: CAISTRTGGLETQYF. DNA for the CDR3: TGTGCCATCAGTACTAGGACAGGGGGCCTTGAGACCCAGTACTTC.

DNA for the CDR3: TGTGCCAGCAGTCCCGGGACCCAGGCCTACGAGCAGTACTTC. Translated: CASSPGTQAYEQYF. The rearrangement links TRBV27 to TRBJ2-7; the D gene could be TRBD1 or TRBD2 (5 bases each). Per germline, CDR1 MNHEY and CDR2 SMNVEV (reference sequence). CDR3 length: 14 amino acids. The V end lost 5 bases, the J end lost 2 bases, and 13 bases lay between the germline ends.

This chain connects TRBV13 to TRBJ2-7, with TRBD1 matching over 7 bases. After removal of 3 bases from V and 1 base from J, the junction contained 15 bases not matched to a gene. Germline loops: CDR1 PRHDT, CDR2 FYEKMQ (reference sequence). The CDR3 spans 18 residues. CDR3 in DNA: TGTGCCAGCAGCTTTCTAGGGAATCGACAGGGCCTATCCTACGAGCAGTACTTC. It yields the protein CASSFLGNRQGLSYEQYF.

This clone occurred once. The CDR3 spells CASSLGQGTEQYF. The DNA for the CDR3 is TGTGCCAGCAGCTTAGGACAGGGGACCGAGCAGTACTTC. The V call is TRBV11-3, the J call TRBJ2-7; 8 bases are shared with TRBD1. The CDR3 is 13 amino acids. CDR1 is SGHNT and CDR2 is YENEEA in the germline V gene. V shed 1 base and J 6 bases; nucleotides not matched to a gene: 2.

The chain recombines TRBV18 with TRBJ2-7; 7 positions match TRBD2. The germline CDR1 and CDR2 sequences are KGHSH and LQKENI. There are 15 residues in the CDR3. The V gene end was trimmed by 3 bases and the J gene end by 4 bases; junction bases not matched to a gene: 9. The CDR3 nucleotides are TGTGCCAGCTCACCGCCCGGACTAGTTTGGTACGAGCAGTACTTC. Translating it yields CASSPPGLVWYEQYF.

This clone was counted between two and nine times. The V call is TRBV27, the J call TRBJ1-6; D may be TRBD1 (6 bases). The CDR3 contains 15 residues. The V and J ends lost 6 bases and 8 bases respectively, with 17 bases between them. Germline V lookup: CDR1 MNHEY, CDR2 SMNVEV (reference sequence). The CDR3 nucleotides read TGTGCCAGCAGACTAACCCCGGACAGTTATTCACCCCTCCACTTT. It encodes CASRLTPDSYSPLHF.

Here the CDR3 DNA reads TGTGCCAGCTCACCATTCGGCGATATCGGGGAAAAACTGTTTTTT. This codes for CASSPFGDIGEKLFF. This chain connects TRBV18 to TRBJ1-4; D call uncertain. Germline CDR1 and CDR2: KGHSH and LQKENI. The CDR3 is made up of 15 amino acids. V lost 2 bases and J 8 bases, leaving 15 bases between the germline ends.